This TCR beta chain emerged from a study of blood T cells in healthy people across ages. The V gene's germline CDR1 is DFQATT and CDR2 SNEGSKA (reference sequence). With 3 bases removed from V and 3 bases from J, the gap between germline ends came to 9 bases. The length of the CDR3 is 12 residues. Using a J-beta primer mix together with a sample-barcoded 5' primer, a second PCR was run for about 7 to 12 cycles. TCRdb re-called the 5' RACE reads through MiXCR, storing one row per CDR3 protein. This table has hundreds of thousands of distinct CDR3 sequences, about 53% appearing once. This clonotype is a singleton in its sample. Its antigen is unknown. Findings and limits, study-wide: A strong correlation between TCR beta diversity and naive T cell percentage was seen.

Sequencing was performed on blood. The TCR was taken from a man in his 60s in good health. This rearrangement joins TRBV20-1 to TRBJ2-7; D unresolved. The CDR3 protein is CSARTGDYEQYF. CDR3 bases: TGCAGTGCTAGGACTGGGGACTACGAGCAGTACTTC.